A single sample is the source of the 18 T cell receptor beta chains below, sequenced in a study of blood T cell repertoires in COVID-19. The table came from immunoSEQ multiplex PCR; TCRdb's copy has only in-frame clones and leaves some out. The sample records about 370,000 clones, more than 80% being singletons. Sequencing was carried out using peripheral blood. The receptor source for this set is a woman aged 25 to 39 with COVID-19, enrolled during active disease.

V usage is TRBV21-1 and J usage is TRBJ2-7; the table's D call TRBD2 went unverified against the DNA. TRBV21-1 is deemed a pseudogene. This CDR3 contains 14 residues. CDR3 sequence reads: CASTLGGVYYEQYV. The CDR3 DNA sequence: TGTGCCAGCACTCTAGGGGGGGTCTACTACGAGCAGTACGTC.

This chain joins TRBV19 and TRBJ1-2; a weak D match, TRBD1 (5 bases). Germline V gene sequence: CDR1 LNHDA, CDR2 SQIVND (reference sequence). The CDR3 loop spans 11 amino acids. With 5 bases removed from V and 8 bases from J, the gap between germline ends came to 9 bases. The CDR3 DNA sequence: TGTGCCAGTAGTCTCAGGGAAGGCTACACCTTC. Translating gives CASSLREGYTF.

The chain links TRBV5-8 to TRBJ2-5; TRBD2 matches at 14 bases. Germline lookup yields CDR1 SGHTS and CDR2 YDEGEE. The CDR3 is 17 amino acids. V gave up 4 bases and J gave up 4 bases; unmatched junction bases: 9. In DNA, the CDR3 is TGTGCCAGCAGCAAGGGAATGACTAGCGGGGGGGCAGAGACCCAGTACTTC. Protein product: CASSKGMTSGGAETQYF.

In DNA, the CDR3 is TGTGCCAGCAGCCAGGCGTCGTATGAGCAGTTCTTC. It codes for CASSQASYEQFF. The chain employs TRBV7-2 and TRBJ2-1; D remains ambiguous. The germline gives CDR1 SGHTA, CDR2 FQGNSA. The V gene lost 5 bases and the J gene lost 8 bases, with 10 bases spanning the gap. The CDR3 is made up of 12 amino acids.

This clone was seen a few times. The gene calls are TRBV27 and TRBJ2-7, with 8 bases fitting TRBD1. With V trimmed by 5 bases and J by 3 bases, 6 bases remained unmatched. This CDR3 is 14 amino acids long. Germline V lookup: CDR1 MNHEY, CDR2 SMNVEV (reference sequence). CDR3: CASSPNRGNYEQYV. The DNA of the CDR3 is TGTGCCAGCAGTCCAAACAGGGGGAACTACGAGCAGTACGTC.

The V gene is TRBV28, the J gene TRBJ1-5; 7 nucleotides line up with TRBD1. Germline V gene data show CDR1 as MDHEN and CDR2 as SYDVKM. This CDR3 comprises 15 residues. The V segment lost 5 bases and the J segment 0 bases; nucleotides outside the gene matches: 4. CDR3 in DNA: TGTGCCAGCAGTAAGACAGGGAATAGCAATCAGCCCCAGCATTTT. Amino acids: CASSKTGNSNQPQHF.

This chain joins TRBV7-2 and TRBJ2-1, with a possible D match to TRBD1 (6 bases). Germline V CDR1 and CDR2: SGHTA, FQGNSA. Trimming shortened V by 5 bases and J by 2 bases, and 25 bases separated the two germline ends. CDR3 length: 19 amino acids. The CDR3 nucleotides are TGTGCCAGCAGCGACTCGACCGGCGCAGGGGCCACACCCTACAATGAGCAGTTCTTC. It encodes CASSDSTGAGATPYNEQFF.

The V and J genes are TRBV4-1 and TRBJ1-2, with D hard to call. The length of the CDR3 is 14 residues. With 0 bases removed from V and 8 bases from J, the gap between germline ends came to 13 bases. The germline V gene encodes CDR1 MGHRA and CDR2 YSYEKL. This CDR3 is CASSQELRSEGYTF. CDR3 DNA sequence: TGCGCCAGCAGCCAAGAGTTAAGGTCGGAGGGCTACACCTTC.

The chain employs TRBV27 and TRBJ2-3; TRBD2 aligns across 10 bases. V shed 5 bases, J shed 4 bases, and the junction held 9 bases outside the gene matches. The CDR3 consists of 16 residues. The germline V gene encodes CDR1 MNHEY and CDR2 SMNVEV (reference sequence). For the CDR3, the DNA is TGTGCCAGCAGTCACTCCCCTAGCGGGAGCGCAGATACGCAGTATTTT. Protein sequence: CASSHSPSGSADTQYF.

This clone was seen once. The chain carries TRBV19 and TRBJ1-2; 10 nucleotides match TRBD1. CDR1 is LNHDA, CDR2 SQIVND, per germline (reference sequence). V shed 7 bases, J shed 1 base, and the junction held 9 bases outside the gene matches. The CDR3 is made up of 16 amino acids. The CDR3 region is CASTHGQGGNNYGYTF. The CDR3 DNA is TGTGCCAGTACCCATGGACAGGGGGGGAATAACTATGGCTACACCTTC.

This chain uses TRBV27 with TRBJ2-6; tentatively, D is TRBD2 (6 bases). Per the germline V gene, CDR1 is MNHEY and CDR2 is SMNVEV (reference sequence). CDR3 length: 15 residues. The germline V and J ends were trimmed by 2 bases and 4 bases, with 9 bases remaining between them. This chain's CDR3 is CASSLGRPGANVLTF. As DNA, the CDR3 is TGTGCCAGCAGTTTAGGGAGGCCCGGGGCCAACGTCCTGACTTTC.

V usage is TRBV10-2 and J usage is TRBJ1-5; D gene ambiguous. CDR1 WSHSY and CDR2 SAAADI come from the germline V gene. This CDR3 is 16 amino acids long. Trimming removed 1 base from V and 0 bases from J, with 10 bases in between. The CDR3 reads CASSEYTQYSNQPQHF. Written as DNA, the CDR3 is TGCGCCAGCAGTGAGTACACCCAATATAGCAATCAGCCCCAGCATTTT.

This chain connects TRBV7-9 to TRBJ1-4; 9 nucleotides agree with TRBD1. This CDR3 contains 19 residues. The germline CDR1 and CDR2 sequences are SEHNR and FQNEAQ (reference sequence). Trimming removed 1 base from V and 1 base from J; junction bases left unmatched: 10. Written as DNA, the CDR3 is TGTGCCAGCAGCTTAGGCCAGTGGGGACAGGGTGTAACTAATGAAAAACTGTTTTTT. Translated: CASSLGQWGQGVTNEKLFF.

The chain recombines TRBV7-2 with TRBJ2-5; 11 bases line up with TRBD2. Trimming took 5 bases from V and 5 from J; bases not matched to a gene: 16. Germline V gives CDR1 SGHTA, CDR2 FQGNSA. The CDR3 is made up of 18 amino acids. CDR3 sequence (DNA): TGTGCCAGCAGCCCACAGGTGGGACTAGCGGTTTTAGTGGAGACCCAGTACTTC. Its protein product is CASSPQVGLAVLVETQYF.

V usage is TRBV24-1 and J usage is TRBJ1-2; D is ambiguous. Per the germline V gene, CDR1 is KGHDR and CDR2 is SFDVKD. The CDR3 length is 13 residues. The ends were cut back, 0 bases at V and 6 bases at J, with 7 bases in the middle. The CDR3 region is CATSDLHENGYTF. DNA of the CDR3: TGTGCCACCAGTGATTTGCACGAGAATGGCTACACCTTC.

The J gene is TRBJ2-6, the V gene TRBV4-3; no reliable D call. Per the germline V gene, CDR1 is LGHNA and CDR2 is YSLEER. The V end lost 0 bases, the J end lost 1 base, and 13 bases lay between the germline ends. The CDR3 runs 18 residues. As DNA, the CDR3 is TGCGCCAGCAGCCAAGATAGTAGACTGCCTTCTGGGGCCAACGTCCTGACTTTC. Translated: CASSQDSRLPSGANVLTF.

This chain joins TRBV7-8 and TRBJ2-4; 7 positions agree with TRBD1. In germline, CDR1 is SGHVS, CDR2 FQNEAQ. The CDR3 covers 15 residues. Trimming removed 5 bases from V and 4 bases from J; junction bases left unmatched: 8. Written as DNA, the CDR3 is TGTGCCAGCAGCCCAGGTTGGGGACAGAAAAACATTCAGTACTTC. Its protein is CASSPGWGQKNIQYF.

This chain's CDR3 is CASSVVGAGTDTQYF. In DNA, the CDR3 is TGTGCCAGCAGTGTGGTGGGGGCAGGCACAGATACGCAGTATTTT. The chain links TRBV2 to TRBJ2-3, with D maybe TRBD1 (6 bases). Between the trimmed V and J ends, which lost 4 bases and 1 base, there was a span of 12 bases. The germline V gene has CDR1 SNHLY and CDR2 FYNNEI. The CDR3 is 15 amino acids.